This record covers a single TCR beta chain. Antigen unknown. The data are from a study of a mutant IDH1 vaccine in newly diagnosed glioma. Study overall: The treated group averaged roughly 40 years old and was 62.5% male, roughly 38% female. Study-level results: The vaccine induced immune responses, and these occurred in approximately 94% of patients.

Germline assignment: CDR1 ENHRY and CDR2 SYGVKD. The CDR3 runs 15 residues. Trimming at V came to 2 bases and at J to 7 bases, leaving 2 bases not matched to a gene. Specified time point: baseline, week 1 (first vaccination visit). The treatment denotes: pre-vaccination baseline after standard-of-care therapy. The table came from immunoSEQ multiplex PCR; TCRdb's copy has only in-frame clones and leaves some out. The sample lists 50,000 to 75,000 clones; about nine tenths were seen once. The TCR originated in a man between 50 and 59 years old with glioma. Here the sequenced sample was PBMCs, taken from a glioma patient treated with radiotherapy, temozolomide or both. The V call is TRBV10-3, the J call TRBJ1-6; 10 bases line up with TRBD1. CDR3 bases: TGTGCCATCAGTGAGACGGGACAGGGGAATTCACCCCTCCACTTT. Encoded protein: CAISETGQGNSPLHF.